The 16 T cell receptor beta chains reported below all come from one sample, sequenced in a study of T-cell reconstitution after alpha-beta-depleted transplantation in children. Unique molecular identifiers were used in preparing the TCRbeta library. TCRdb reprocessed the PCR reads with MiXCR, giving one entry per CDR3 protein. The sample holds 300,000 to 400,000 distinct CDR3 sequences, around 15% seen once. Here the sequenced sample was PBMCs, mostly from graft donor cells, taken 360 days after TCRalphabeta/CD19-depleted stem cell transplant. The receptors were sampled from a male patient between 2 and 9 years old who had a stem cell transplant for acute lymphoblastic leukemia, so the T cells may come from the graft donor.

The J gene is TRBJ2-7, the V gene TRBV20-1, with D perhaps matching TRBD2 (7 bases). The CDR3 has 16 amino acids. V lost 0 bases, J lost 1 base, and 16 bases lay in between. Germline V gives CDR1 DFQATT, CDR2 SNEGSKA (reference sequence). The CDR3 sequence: CSARDGSGTYSYEQYF. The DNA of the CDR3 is TGCAGTGCTAGAGATGGGAGCGGGACATATTCCTACGAGCAGTACTTC.

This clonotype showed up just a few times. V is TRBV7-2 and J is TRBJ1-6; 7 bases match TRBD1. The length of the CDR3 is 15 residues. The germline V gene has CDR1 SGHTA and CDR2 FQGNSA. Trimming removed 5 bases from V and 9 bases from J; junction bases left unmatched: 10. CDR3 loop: CASSTQTGFGSPLHF. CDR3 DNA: TGTGCCAGCAGCACACAGACAGGGTTTGGTTCACCCCTCCACTTT.

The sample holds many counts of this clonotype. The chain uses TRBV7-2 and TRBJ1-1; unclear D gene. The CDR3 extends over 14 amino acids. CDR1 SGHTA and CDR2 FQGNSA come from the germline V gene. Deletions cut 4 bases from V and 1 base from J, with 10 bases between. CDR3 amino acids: CASSWLYGNTEAFF. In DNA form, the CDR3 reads TGTGCCAGCAGCTGGCTCTACGGGAACACTGAAGCTTTCTTT.

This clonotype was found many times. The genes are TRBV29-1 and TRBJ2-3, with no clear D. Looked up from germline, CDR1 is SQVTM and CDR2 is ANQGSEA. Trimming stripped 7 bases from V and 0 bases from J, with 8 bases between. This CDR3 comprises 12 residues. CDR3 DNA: TGCAGCGGTTTCTACAGCACAGATACGCAGTATTTT. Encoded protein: CSGFYSTDTQYF.

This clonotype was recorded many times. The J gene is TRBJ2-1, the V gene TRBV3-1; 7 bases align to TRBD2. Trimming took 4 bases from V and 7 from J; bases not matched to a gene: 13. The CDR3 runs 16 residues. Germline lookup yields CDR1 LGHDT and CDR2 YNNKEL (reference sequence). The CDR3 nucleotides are TGTGCCAGCAGCCCGCTATGGGCGGGAGTGGAGAATGAGCAGTTCTTC. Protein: CASSPLWAGVENEQFF.

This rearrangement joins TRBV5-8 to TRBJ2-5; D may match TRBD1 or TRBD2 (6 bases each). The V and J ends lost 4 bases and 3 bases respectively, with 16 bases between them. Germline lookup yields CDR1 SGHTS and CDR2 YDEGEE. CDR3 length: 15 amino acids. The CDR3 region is CASSRLGGLEETQYF. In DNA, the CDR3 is TGTGCCAGCAGCCGGTTAGGGGGGCTGGAAGAGACCCAGTACTTC.

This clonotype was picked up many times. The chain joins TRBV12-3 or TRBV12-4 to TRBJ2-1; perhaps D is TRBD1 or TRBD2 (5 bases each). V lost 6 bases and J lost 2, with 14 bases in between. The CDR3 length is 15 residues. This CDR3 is CASSHRGYPYNEQFF. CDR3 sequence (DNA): TGTGCCAGCAGCCACCGGGGCTATCCCTACAATGAGCAGTTCTTC.

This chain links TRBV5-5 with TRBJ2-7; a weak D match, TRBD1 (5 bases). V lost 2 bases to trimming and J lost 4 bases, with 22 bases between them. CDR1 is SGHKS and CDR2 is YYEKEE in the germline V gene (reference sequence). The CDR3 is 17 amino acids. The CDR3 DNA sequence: TGTGCCAGCAGCTTCAATGGACCCAGGGAAATCCGATACGAGCAGTACTTC. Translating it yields CASSFNGPREIRYEQYF.

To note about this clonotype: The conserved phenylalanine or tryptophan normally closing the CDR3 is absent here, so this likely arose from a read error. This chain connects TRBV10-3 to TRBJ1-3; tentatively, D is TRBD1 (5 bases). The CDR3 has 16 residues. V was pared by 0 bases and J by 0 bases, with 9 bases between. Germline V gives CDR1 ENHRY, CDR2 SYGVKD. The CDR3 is CAISESGQVSGNTIYY. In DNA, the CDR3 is TGTGCCATCAGTGAGTCGGGGCAAGTCTCTGGAAACACCATATATTAT.

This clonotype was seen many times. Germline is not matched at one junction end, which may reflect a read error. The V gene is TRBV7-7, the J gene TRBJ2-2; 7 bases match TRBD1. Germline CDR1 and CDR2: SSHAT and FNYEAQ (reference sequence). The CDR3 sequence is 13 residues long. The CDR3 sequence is CASSPTGAGELFF. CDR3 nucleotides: TGTGCTAGCAGCCCAACAGGGGCCGGGGAGCTGTTTTTT.

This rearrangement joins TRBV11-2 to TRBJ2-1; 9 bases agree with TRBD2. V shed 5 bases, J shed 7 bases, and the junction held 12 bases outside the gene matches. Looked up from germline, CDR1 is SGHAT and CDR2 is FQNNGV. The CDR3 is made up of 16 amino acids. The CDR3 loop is CASSTSTSGPRNEQFF. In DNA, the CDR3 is TGTGCCAGCAGCACCTCTACTAGCGGGCCAAGGAATGAGCAGTTCTTC.

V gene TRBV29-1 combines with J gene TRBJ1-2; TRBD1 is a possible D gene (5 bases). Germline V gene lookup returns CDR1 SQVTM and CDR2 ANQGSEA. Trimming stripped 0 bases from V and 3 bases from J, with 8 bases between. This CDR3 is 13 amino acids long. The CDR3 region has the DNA TGCAGCGTTGAAGACAGGGTGGACTATGGCTACACCTTC. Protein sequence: CSVEDRVDYGYTF.

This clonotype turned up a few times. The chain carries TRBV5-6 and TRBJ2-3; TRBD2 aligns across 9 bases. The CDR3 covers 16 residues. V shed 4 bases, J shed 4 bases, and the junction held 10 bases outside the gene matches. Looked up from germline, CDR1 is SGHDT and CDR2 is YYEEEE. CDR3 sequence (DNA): TGTGCCAGCAGCACGACTCGACTAGCGGTCGCAGATACGCAGTATTTT. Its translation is CASSTTRLAVADTQYF.

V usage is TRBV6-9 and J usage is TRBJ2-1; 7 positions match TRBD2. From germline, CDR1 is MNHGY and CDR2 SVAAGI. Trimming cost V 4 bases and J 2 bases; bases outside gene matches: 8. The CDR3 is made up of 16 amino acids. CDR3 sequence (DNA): TGTGCCAGCAGTTTCCTTTACGGACTAGCCTACAATGAGCAGTTCTTC. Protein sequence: CASSFLYGLAYNEQFF.

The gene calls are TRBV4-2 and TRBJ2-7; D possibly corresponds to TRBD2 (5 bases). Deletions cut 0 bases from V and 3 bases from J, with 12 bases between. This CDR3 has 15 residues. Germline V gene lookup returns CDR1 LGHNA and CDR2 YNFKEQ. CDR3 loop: CASSQDRERGYEQYF. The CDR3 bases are TGTGCCAGCAGCCAAGATAGGGAGCGTGGCTACGAGCAGTACTTC.

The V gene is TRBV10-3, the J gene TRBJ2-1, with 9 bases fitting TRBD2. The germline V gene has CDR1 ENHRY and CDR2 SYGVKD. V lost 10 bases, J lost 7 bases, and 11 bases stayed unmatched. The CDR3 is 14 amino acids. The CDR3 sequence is CATRGREGRNEQFF. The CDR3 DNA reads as TGTGCCACCCGGGGGCGGGAGGGCCGTAATGAGCAGTTCTTC.